The subject of this entry is one T cell receptor beta chain. Its antigen is unknown. One base away there is no much larger clone; base qualities are not given. The entry originates in a study of blood T cell repertoires in COVID-19 (dated by TCRdb to about 2020). Turning to the overall study: Samples from collaborators originated in the United States, Italy and Spain and spanned both the acute and convalescent phases of COVID-19. The prospective study material was composed of cDNA or gDNA derived from T cells, B-cell-depleted T cells, or PBMCs. The samples were drawn from the first 160 participants of the ongoing ImmuneRACE study and from 950 to 1,500 subjects provided by 6 global collaborators. Nearly every sample came with metadata listing a de-identified subject ID, COVID-19 status, age in years and sex. Where available, HLA class I and class II types were obtained from metadata supplied by the sample provider rather than from assay-based typing. Deeply sampled blood TCRbeta repertoires from subjects exposed to, actively infected with, or recovered from COVID-19 were included in the dataset. The repertoires were released in a freely available public database meant as a resource for research on the immune response to SARS-CoV-2. Paper-wide results and their limitations: Clinical and demographic metadata were provided uncurated, with the amount varying by source and participant.

Trimming at the junction amounts to 6 bases on V and 5 bases on J, and the germline ends lie 11 bases apart. CDR1 MNHEY and CDR2 SVGAGI are derived from the germline V gene. The CDR3 measures 13 amino acids from cysteine to phenylalanine. Just CDR3 DNA is preserved here, 39 bases in frame from base 1. The collaborating institutions used their own protocols to collect whole blood in K2EDTA tubes. Collaborator samples were shipped for TCRbeta analysis as frozen whole blood, isolated PBMCs, or DNA extracted from either sample type. TCRbeta CDR3 regions were amplified from genomic DNA using the immunoSEQ Assay, a bias-controlled multiplex PCR. Per the authors' processing: Within the assay, amplification of reference gene primers was used to estimate how many nucleated cells each sample contained. To quantify the absolute abundance of each unique TCRbeta CDR3 rearrangement, sequence reads were collapsed and filtered. For each sample, productive Simpson clonality was calculated as the square root of Simpson's diversity index across productive rearrangements. Here the immuneACCESS table is served through TCRdb, limited to in-frame sequences with V and J called. Missing clones are a known gap in these copies; in checked studies unresolved V genes cover under half, and the rest lacks a known reason. V and J calls and clone size are given by that table; D and trimming were obtained from the DNA. The sample includes about 190,000 clones, with roughly 80% observed a single time. In total, the top ten clones hold around 6.5% of the sample.

The chain employs TRBV6-5 and TRBJ1-5; the D gene assignment is ambiguous. The sequenced sample consisted of peripheral blood. This sequence was found in a woman in her thirties or forties with acute or convalescent COVID-19. The DNA sequence is given as TGTGCCAGCAGCACGACACGAGATCAGCCCCAGCATTTT. Translated, it reads CASSTTRDQPQHF.